This entry features one T cell receptor beta chain sequence. Its antigen is undetermined. V was pared by 0 bases and J by 3 bases, with 9 bases between. There are 15 residues in the CDR3. Germline CDR1 and CDR2: SGHRS and YFSETQ. Only in-frame clones appear in the TCRdb table, and some are missing; sequencing was by immunoSEQ multiplex PCR. The data hold roughly 150,000 clones, with approximately 88% observed a single time. The data are from a study of T cell responses to AZD1222 COVID-19 vaccine. Whole-study findings and limits: Regions 160-218 and 743-854 dominated among vaccine-associated CD4 TCRs spanning spike. The number of AZD1222 recipients seropositive at baseline was only five to seven. The repertoires were collected only after the peak T cell response.

Here the sequenced sample was peripheral blood, taken on day 0 of AZD1222 vaccination. This chain uses TRBV5-1 with TRBJ2-2, with a tentative D call TRBD2 (5 bases). The TCR was taken from an adult in good health. This chain's CDR3 is CASSLVVRDTGELFF. DNA of the CDR3: TGCGCCAGCAGCTTGGTTGTGAGGGACACCGGGGAGCTGTTTTTT.